This T cell receptor beta chain was identified during a study of T-cell reconstitution after alpha-beta-depleted transplantation in children (TCRdb year 2016). About the study as a whole: T-cell immune reconstitution after TCRalphabeta/CD19-depleted allogeneic hematopoietic cell transplantation in children was quantitatively tracked in the study by means of TCR repertoire profiling.

This clonotype has more than one count but fewer than ten. Its cognate antigen has yet to be identified. No base qualities exist here, and no much larger clone lies one base off it. Here is what the overall study found, with its caveats: The apparently early recovery of alphabetaT-cell counts about two months after transplant reportedly depended on only several hundred rapidly expanded clones that came from non-depleted graft cells. Hyperexpanded clone frequencies declined over subsequent months; after one year, T-cell counts and TCRbeta diversity were mostly attributed to newly produced T cells. The high TCRbeta diversity at day 60 in some patients was ascribed to recipient T cells and intrathymic progenitors that had survived conditioning.

Library creation used PCR. Sequencer: Illumina HiSeq 2500. TCR library preparation used molecular barcoding, with unique molecular identifiers applied to normalize quantification of the TCRbeta repertoire. TCRdb's own reprocessing of the public reads used fastp at Q25 and MiXCR and kept productive beta chains. CDR3 protein sequences are deduplicated, and each keeps its most common genes and DNA. Present in this sample are about 300,000 distinct CDR3 sequences, around 7.3% of which were seen just once. Of the sample, 8.5% to 9.5% is held by the ten largest clones. The meaning of the sample's treatment or condition label: allogeneic hematopoietic cell transplantation with graft depleted of TCRalphabeta T cells and CD19 B cells. The children who served as transplant recipients had been given grafts of TCRalphabeta/CD19-depleted allogeneic hematopoietic cells. The germline V end is reduced by 5 bases and the J end by 4 bases; junction bases left unmatched: 5. CDR1 and CDR2 (PRHDT, FYEKMQ) derive from the germline V gene (reference sequence). The CDR3 goes from the cysteine to the phenylalanine over 16 residues. Only the CDR3 DNA is retained, 48 bases long and in frame from the first base.

This TCR came from a female patient under 10 years old who had a stem cell transplant for Fanconi anemia, so the T cells may come from the graft donor. This sample comprised peripheral blood, obtained 360 days after TCRalphabeta/CD19-depleted stem cell transplant. The chain is assembled from TRBV13 and TRBJ2-7; TRBD2 aligns with 16 central bases. The nucleotide sequence reads TGTGCCAGCAGCGGGGGACTAGCGGGAGGGGGATACGAGCAGTACTTC. Its translation reads: CASSGGLAGGGYEQYF.